These 11 T cell receptor beta chains were sequenced from one sample in a study of liver allograft versus peripheral blood T cells. Overall study: Hepatic allograft T cell receptor repertoires were evaluated relative to those present in recipients' peripheral blood.

TCRdb re-analysed the reads in MiXCR, keeping a single row per CDR3 protein. Altogether thousands of distinct CDR3 sequences are present, roughly 18% being singletons, with the ten largest covering roughly three fifths. The origin of the receptors is a human patient who had a liver transplant. Some T cells may be graft donor cells.

Sample share makes this clonotype medium-sized. V and J are TRBV6-2 or TRBV6-3 and TRBJ1-5; D is unclear. Germline V gives CDR1 MNHEY, CDR2 SVGEGT. The CDR3 covers 17 residues. V dropped 0 bases and J dropped 0 bases, with 12 bases sitting between them. The CDR3 DNA reads TGTGCCAGCAGTTACTCGTATCGGGAGATTAGCAATCAGCCCCAGCATTTT. It specifies CASSYSYREISNQPQHF.

A few counts support this clonotype. The rearrangement links TRBV27 to TRBJ1-5; unclear D gene. This CDR3 is built from 16 residues. V lost 0 bases to trimming and J lost 0 bases, with 9 bases between them. Germline values: CDR1 MNHEY, CDR2 SMNVEV (reference sequence). The CDR3 is CASSLSPGYSNQPQHF. CDR3 nucleotides: TGTGCCAGCAGTTTATCGCCGGGGTATAGCAATCAGCCCCAGCATTTT.

This clonotype was found a few times. The chain recombines TRBV9 with TRBJ1-3; 10 bases agree with TRBD1. Germline CDR1 and CDR2: SGDLS and YYNGEE. This CDR3 is 17 amino acids long. V dropped 1 base and J dropped 7; count of bases not matched to a gene: 11. The CDR3 DNA reads as TGTGCCAGCAGCGTACCCAGAACCGGGACAGGGGCGAACACCATATATTTT. Amino acids: CASSVPRTGTGANTIYF. Using reference TRBV9 and TRBJ1-3 for the parts outside the CDR3, the full variable domain is DSGVTQTPKHLITATGQRVTLRCSPRSGDLSVYWYQQSLDQGLQFLIQYYNGEERAKGNILERFSAQQFPDLHSELNLSSLELGDSALYFCASSVPRTGTGANTIYFGEGSWLTVV.

This clonotype has only a few counts. This chain joins TRBV12-3 or TRBV12-4 and TRBJ2-7; D not resolved. Trimming removed 7 bases from V and 5 bases from J, with 15 bases in between. The CDR3 loop spans 13 amino acids. The CDR3 loop reads CASTVKVSDEQYF. Here the CDR3 DNA reads TGTGCCAGCACCGTTAAGGTCTCGGACGAGCAGTACTTC.

This clonotype was seen a few times. V is TRBV19 and J is TRBJ1-2, with TRBD1 matching over 9 bases. Trimming took 5 bases from V and 4 from J; bases not matched to a gene: 11. Germline assignment: CDR1 LNHDA and CDR2 SQIVND (reference sequence). The CDR3 spans 16 residues. The CDR3 loop reads CASSLWPGQGSYGYTF. CDR3 sequence (DNA): TGTGCCAGTAGTCTCTGGCCGGGACAGGGTTCCTATGGCTACACCTTC.

In this sample, this clonotype turned up many times. V usage is TRBV27 and J usage is TRBJ2-3, with D possibly TRBD2 on 6 matching bases. Germline assignment: CDR1 MNHEY and CDR2 SMNVEV (reference sequence). V lost 5 bases to trimming and J lost 10 bases, with 13 bases between them. The CDR3 consists of 12 residues. The chain's CDR3 is CASSEGLSAQYF. The CDR3 nucleotides read TGTGCCAGCAGTGAGGGACTCTCAGCGCAGTATTTT.

This clonotype was recorded at least ten times. The gene calls are TRBV19 and TRBJ1-1; D is perhaps TRBD1 (6 bases). Germline V gene sequence: CDR1 LNHDA, CDR2 SQIVND (reference sequence). The ends were cut back, 2 bases at V and 0 bases at J, with 13 bases in the middle. The CDR3 extends over 16 amino acids. DNA for the CDR3: TGTGCCAGTAGTATAAGGGGCACAGGGTTGAACACTGAAGCTTTCTTT. Protein sequence: CASSIRGTGLNTEAFF. The full variable domain, completed using reference TRBV19 and TRBJ1-1, is DGGITQSPKYLFRKEGQNVTLSCEQNLNHDAMYWYRQDPGQGLRLIYYSQIVNDFQKGDIAEGYSVSREKKESFPLTVTSAQKNPTAFYLCASSIRGTGLNTEAFFGQGTRLTVV.

The table lists this clonotype with a few counts. The chain joins TRBV5-6 to TRBJ1-1; D ambiguous. This CDR3 spans 12 amino acids. V shed 5 bases and J shed 2 bases, with 7 bases lying between them. Germline V gene lookup returns CDR1 SGHDT and CDR2 YYEEEE. For the CDR3, the DNA is TGTGCCAGCAGGTATTCAAACACTGAAGCTTTCTTT. This translates into CASRYSNTEAFF.

This clonotype is medium-sized within its sample. This chain uses TRBV29-1 with TRBJ1-2, with a possible D match to TRBD1 (5 bases). Trimming removed 3 bases from V and 2 bases from J, with 10 bases in between. The germline V gene has CDR1 SQVTM and CDR2 ANQGSEA. The CDR3 has 13 residues. The CDR3 coding sequence is TGCAGCGTTGATCAGGGAGGGAACTATGGCTACACCTTC. Translation: CSVDQGGNYGYTF.

This clonotype occurred many times. The V gene is TRBV27, the J gene TRBJ1-1; tentative D call: TRBD1 (5 bases). CDR1 and CDR2 from the germline V gene are MNHEY and SMNVEV (reference sequence). The CDR3 length is 16 residues. V gave up 3 bases and J gave up 0 bases, with 14 bases separating them. The chain's CDR3 is CASSLATGLLNTEAFF. Written as DNA, the CDR3 is TGTGCCAGCAGTTTGGCGACGGGACTCCTGAACACTGAAGCTTTCTTT.

This clonotype is termed medium-sized. The gene calls are TRBV13 and TRBJ2-2; D might be TRBD1 (6 bases). The germline V gene has CDR1 PRHDT and CDR2 FYEKMQ (reference sequence). The CDR3 consists of 14 residues. V was pared by 5 bases and J by 1 base, with 8 bases between. The CDR3 DNA reads as TGTGCCAGCAGCCTGACAGGGAACACCGGGGAGCTGTTTTTT. Translating it yields CASSLTGNTGELFF.